These T cell receptor beta chains were read from a single sample in a study of cytomegalovirus exposure and HLA in healthy donors. Some clones are missing from TCRdb's copy, which holds only in-frame ones; the method was immunoSEQ multiplex PCR. The sample lists some 150,000 clones, roughly 80% seen once, with roughly 2.9% in the top ten. The specimen sequenced was PBMCs. The receptor set was obtained from a woman aged 25 to 39 in good health and CMV-seronegative. Both conserved end residues are trimmed from each CDR3. Fields, in order: CDR3 protein, CDR3 length, V gene, clone size, D gene, J gene. A D gene is named only where the DNA matches it firmly. Not every row has a clone size; where given, it reads once, few, many or a size class.

CDR3aa: ASSLARGGAGELF
len: 13
v_gene: TRBV5-5
abundance: once
d_gene: .
j_gene: TRBJ2-2

CDR3aa: ASSLHVAETQY
len: 11
v_gene: TRBV9
abundance: .
d_gene: .
j_gene: TRBJ2-5

CDR3aa: ASSLDRVTEAF
len: 11
v_gene: TRBV7-3
abundance: .
d_gene: TRBD1
j_gene: TRBJ1-1

CDR3aa: AINQRGGSNEQF
len: 12
v_gene: TRBV10-3
abundance: .
d_gene: TRBD2
j_gene: TRBJ2-1

CDR3aa: ASRTHPTGATGELF
len: 14
v_gene: TRBV7-2
abundance: .
d_gene: .
j_gene: TRBJ2-2

CDR3aa: ASSLELQGNTGELF
len: 14
v_gene: TRBV7-2
abundance: .
d_gene: .
j_gene: TRBJ2-2

CDR3aa: ASSTRTGGIAEAF
len: 13
v_gene: TRBV5-1
abundance: .
d_gene: TRBD1
j_gene: TRBJ1-1

CDR3aa: ASSPYSGRAPDTQY
len: 14
v_gene: TRBV7-3
abundance: .
d_gene: TRBD2
j_gene: TRBJ2-3

CDR3aa: ASSLGDRGNGYT
len: 12
v_gene: TRBV5-1
abundance: .
d_gene: TRBD1
j_gene: TRBJ1-2

CDR3aa: ASSVGGGKATGANVLT
len: 16
v_gene: TRBV9
abundance: .
d_gene: TRBD2
j_gene: TRBJ2-6

CDR3aa: ASSLGTGADTEAF
len: 13
v_gene: TRBV7-9
abundance: .
d_gene: TRBD1
j_gene: TRBJ1-1

CDR3aa: ASSFGGRADTQY
len: 12
v_gene: TRBV27
abundance: .
d_gene: TRBD2
j_gene: TRBJ2-3

CDR3aa: ASIPQRGYNEQF
len: 12
v_gene: TRBV10-1
abundance: .
d_gene: TRBD2
j_gene: TRBJ2-1

CDR3aa: ASSLTGRTDTQY
len: 12
v_gene: TRBV7-8
abundance: .
d_gene: .
j_gene: TRBJ2-3

CDR3aa: ASSQDVQVRDPNYGYT
len: 16
v_gene: TRBV4-3
abundance: .
d_gene: .
j_gene: TRBJ1-2

CDR3aa: ASSLWTGPQETQY
len: 13
v_gene: TRBV11-2
abundance: .
d_gene: TRBD1
j_gene: TRBJ2-5

CDR3aa: ASSLQGSDTQY
len: 11
v_gene: TRBV27
abundance: .
d_gene: .
j_gene: TRBJ2-3

CDR3aa: ASRWQAGGEKLF
len: 12
v_gene: TRBV6-1
abundance: .
d_gene: .
j_gene: TRBJ1-4

CDR3aa: ASTSGNTEAF
len: 10
v_gene: TRBV28
abundance: .
d_gene: .
j_gene: TRBJ1-1

CDR3aa: ASSSRGDHREQF
len: 12
v_gene: TRBV11-3
abundance: once
d_gene: TRBD2
j_gene: TRBJ2-1

CDR3aa: ASSPRGISPLH
len: 11
v_gene: TRBV11-2
abundance: .
d_gene: .
j_gene: TRBJ1-6

CDR3aa: SAAGGTEAF
len: 9
v_gene: TRBV20-1
abundance: few
d_gene: TRBD1
j_gene: TRBJ1-1

CDR3aa: AISELRTQTNEKLF
len: 14
v_gene: TRBV10-3
abundance: .
d_gene: .
j_gene: TRBJ1-4

CDR3aa: ASSPRGFEGQPQH
len: 13
v_gene: TRBV4-2
abundance: .
d_gene: .
j_gene: TRBJ1-5

CDR3aa: SVEHRGSGT
len: 9
v_gene: TRBV29-1
abundance: .
d_gene: TRBD1
j_gene: TRBJ1-2

CDR3aa: ASRQTLTEAF
len: 10
v_gene: TRBV10-2
abundance: .
d_gene: .
j_gene: TRBJ1-1

CDR3aa: ASSSLTGELF
len: 10
v_gene: TRBV7-2
abundance: .
d_gene: .
j_gene: TRBJ2-2

CDR3aa: ASSLVGRVVEETQY
len: 14
v_gene: TRBV5-6
abundance: few
d_gene: TRBD2
j_gene: TRBJ2-5

CDR3aa: ASSNFRGRDRYEQY
len: 14
v_gene: TRBV6-5
abundance: .
d_gene: TRBD1
j_gene: TRBJ2-7

CDR3aa: ASGGARNEQY
len: 10
v_gene: TRBV28
abundance: once
d_gene: .
j_gene: TRBJ2-7

CDR3aa: ASSFETGLYEQY
len: 12
v_gene: TRBV28
abundance: .
d_gene: TRBD1
j_gene: TRBJ2-7

CDR3aa: ASSSTGGSGANVLT
len: 14
v_gene: TRBV7-3
abundance: .
d_gene: TRBD1
j_gene: TRBJ2-6

CDR3aa: ASSSQGQGASNTEAF
len: 15
v_gene: TRBV7-9
abundance: once
d_gene: TRBD1
j_gene: TRBJ1-1

CDR3aa: ASSQAGTGGYEQY
len: 13
v_gene: TRBV4-1
abundance: .
d_gene: TRBD1
j_gene: TRBJ2-7

CDR3aa: ASSPTGAIGELF
len: 12
v_gene: TRBV7-2
abundance: .
d_gene: TRBD1
j_gene: TRBJ2-2

CDR3aa: ASSSQLANEQF
len: 11
v_gene: TRBV7-9
abundance: .
d_gene: .
j_gene: TRBJ2-1

CDR3aa: ASSRDRGITGELF
len: 13
v_gene: TRBV19
abundance: once
d_gene: TRBD1
j_gene: TRBJ2-2

CDR3aa: ASSVGQGTPNEKLF
len: 14
v_gene: TRBV9
abundance: few
d_gene: .
j_gene: TRBJ1-4

CDR3aa: AWETSGRGTQY
len: 11
v_gene: TRBV30
abundance: few
d_gene: TRBD2
j_gene: TRBJ2-5

CDR3aa: ASSFHRDTYEQY
len: 12
v_gene: TRBV5-1
abundance: .
d_gene: .
j_gene: TRBJ2-7